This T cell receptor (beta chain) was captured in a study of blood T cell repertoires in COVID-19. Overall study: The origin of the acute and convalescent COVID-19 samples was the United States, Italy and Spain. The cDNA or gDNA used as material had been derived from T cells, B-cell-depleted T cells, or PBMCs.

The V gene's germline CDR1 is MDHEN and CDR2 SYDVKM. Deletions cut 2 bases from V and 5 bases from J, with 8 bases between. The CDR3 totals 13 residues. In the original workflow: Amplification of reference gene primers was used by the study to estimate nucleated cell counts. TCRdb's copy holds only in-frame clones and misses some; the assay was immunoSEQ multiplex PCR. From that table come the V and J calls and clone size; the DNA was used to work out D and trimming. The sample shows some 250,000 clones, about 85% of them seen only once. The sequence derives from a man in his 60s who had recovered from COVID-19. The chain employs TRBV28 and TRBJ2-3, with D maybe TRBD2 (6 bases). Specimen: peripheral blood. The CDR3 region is CASSLAGRDTQYF. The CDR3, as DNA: TGTGCCAGCAGTTTAGCCGGGAGAGATACGCAGTATTTT.